This is a list of T cell receptor beta chains from one sample in a study of blood T cell repertoires in COVID-19. Repertoires were generated with immunoSEQ multiplex PCR, while TCRdb's copy carries only in-frame clones and drops some. There are 120,000 or so clones in the sample; 75% to 85% occur only once, and 30% to 45% lies in the top ten. The specimen was peripheral blood. The source of these receptors is a man in his forties with active or convalescent COVID-19. Both conserved end residues are part of each CDR3. The order of the fields is V gene, D gene, clone size, J gene, CDR3 protein, CDR3 DNA. D genes are given only for firm matches. Size is stated for part of the rows, as once, few or many counts, or as a class when the clone is expanded.

TRBV25-1	TRBD2	-	TRBJ2-7	CASSEKKTSGSSYEQYF	TGTGCCAGCAGTGAAAAGAAGACTAGCGGGTCATCCTACGAGCAGTACTTC
TRBV5-8	TRBD1	-	TRBJ2-7	CASSRQGDAFYEQYF	TGTGCCAGCAGCAGACAGGGGGATGCCTTCTACGAGCAGTACTTC
TRBV7-2	-	once	TRBJ1-2	CASSISAKDGYTF	TGTGCCAGCAGCATCTCAGCGAAAGATGGCTACACCTTC
TRBV18	TRBD2	-	TRBJ2-1	CASSRGLAGDNEQFF	TGTGCCAGCTCCCGAGGACTAGCGGGCGACAATGAGCAGTTCTTC
TRBV6-5	-	once	TRBJ1-1	CASSLLLEAFF	TGTGCCAGCAGCCTCCTCCTTGAAGCTTTCTTT
TRBV18	TRBD1	-	TRBJ1-2	CASSPQGEYGYTF	TGTGCCAGCTCCCCCCAGGGGGAGTATGGCTACACCTTC
TRBV19	TRBD2	-	TRBJ2-1	CASTRLAGLSYNEQFF	TGTGCCAGTACCCGACTAGCGGGCTTGTCCTACAATGAGCAGTTCTTC
TRBV28	TRBD1	once	TRBJ2-7	CASSYTGVATYEQYF	TGTGCCAGCAGTTATACAGGGGTGGCCACCTACGAGCAGTACTTC
TRBV6-1	-	few	TRBJ2-7	CASSEGGSGGIYEQYF	TGTGCCAGCAGTGAAGGGGGTAGCGGAGGAATTTACGAGCAGTACTTC
TRBV11-2	-	-	TRBJ2-1	CASSLVRNEQFF	TGTGCCAGCAGCTTAGTGCGCAATGAGCAGTTCTTC
TRBV29-1	-	few	TRBJ1-1	CSVELLNTEAFF	TGCAGCGTTGAACTCCTAAACACTGAAGCTTTCTTT
TRBV11-3	TRBD2	few	TRBJ2-7	CASSLEKGGGSRSYEQYF	TGTGCCAGCAGCTTAGAGAAAGGCGGGGGGTCACGAAGCTACGAGCAGTACTTC
TRBV6-1	TRBD1	few	TRBJ1-2	CASSEAGDRGRGYTF	TGTGCCAGCAGTGAAGCGGGGGACAGGGGCCGGGGCTACACCTTC
TRBV6-4	TRBD1	few	TRBJ2-6	CASSDEGGAGANVLTF	TGTGCCAGCAGTGACGAAGGGGGCGCTGGGGCCAACGTCCTGACTTTC
TRBV19	TRBD1	once	TRBJ2-6	CASKRTGGISGANVLTF	TGTGCCAGTAAGAGGACAGGGGGCATCTCTGGGGCCAACGTCCTGACTTTC
TRBV5-1	-	-	TRBJ1-4	CASSSGQMGEKLFF	TGCGCCAGCAGCTCCGGACAGATGGGCGAAAAACTGTTTTTT
TRBV29-1	TRBD1	-	TRBJ1-2	CSVQQGGYYGYTF	TGCAGCGTTCAGCAGGGGGGATATTATGGCTACACCTTC
TRBV7-9	-	-	TRBJ1-3	CASSLRGGSGNTIYF	TGTGCCAGCAGCTTAAGAGGGGGCTCTGGAAACACCATATATTTT
TRBV2	TRBD2	-	TRBJ2-7	CASGGLAGYEQYF	TGTGCCAGCGGGGGACTAGCAGGCTACGAGCAGTACTTC
TRBV9	TRBD2	-	TRBJ2-3	CASSVDPSGRETQYF	TGTGCCAGCAGCGTAGATCCTAGCGGGAGGGAAACGCAGTATTTT
TRBV6-5	-	once	TRBJ2-3	CASRSILGSDTQYF	TGTGCCAGCAGATCGATCCTAGGATCAGATACGCAGTATTTT
TRBV5-1	TRBD2	few	TRBJ2-1	CASSLKYGLAAPSSYNEQFF	TGCGCCAGCAGCTTGAAGTATGGACTAGCGGCCCCGAGCTCCTACAATGAGCAGTTCTTC
TRBV30	TRBD1	-	TRBJ1-6	CAWGSQGGNSPLHF	TGTGCCTGGGGCTCACAGGGGGGGAATTCACCCCTCCACTTT
TRBV7-2	TRBD2	few	TRBJ2-7	CASSLGNSGRVEQYF	TGTGCCAGCAGCTTAGGAAACAGCGGGAGAGTCGAGCAGTACTTC
TRBV9	-	-	TRBJ2-6	CASSLTDSGANVLTF	TGTGCCAGCAGCCTCACAGACTCTGGGGCCAACGTCCTGACTTTC
TRBV11-2	TRBD2	-	TRBJ2-7	CASSILAGGHPSF	TGTGCCAGCAGCATATTAGCGGGAGGTCACCCATCCTTC
TRBV5-8	TRBD1	-	TRBJ2-7	CASSLAGTDRSYEQYF	TGTGCCAGCAGCTTGGCAGGGACAGACCGCTCCTACGAGCAGTACTTC
TRBV11-2	-	once	TRBJ2-1	CASSLEISGYNEQFF	TGTGCCAGCAGCTTAGAAATTTCCGGGTACAATGAGCAGTTCTTC
TRBV6-5	-	-	TRBJ1-2	CASQGNDYGYTF	TGTGCCAGCCAGGGGAACGACTATGGCTACACCTTC
TRBV6-4	-	-	TRBJ1-1	CASSVEMNTEAFF	TGTGCCAGCAGTGTCGAGATGAACACTGAAGCTTTCTTT
TRBV7-9	-	-	TRBJ1-2	CASSPIDWRYGYTF	TGTGCCAGCAGCCCTATTGATTGGAGGTATGGCTACACCTTC
TRBV5-1	-	-	TRBJ1-2	CASSLAGGLSYTF	TGCGCCAGCAGCTTGGCGGGGGGCTTATCCTACACCTTC
TRBV28	TRBD1	-	TRBJ1-5	CASSSQGVNQPQHF	TGTGCCAGCAGTTCCCAGGGGGTTAATCAGCCCCAGCATTTT
TRBV27	-	-	TRBJ2-7	CASSLGGLSRGEQYF	TGTGCCAGCAGTTTAGGTGGGCTGAGCCGTGGCGAGCAGTACTTC
TRBV27	TRBD1	-	TRBJ2-7	CASSPRTGGSYEQYF	TGTGCCAGCAGCCCTCGGACAGGGGGGTCCTACGAGCAGTACTTC
TRBV7-8	TRBD1	-	TRBJ2-7	CASSLDRGHYEQYF	TGTGCCAGCAGCTTAGATAGGGGGCACTACGAGCAGTACTTC
TRBV2	-	-	TRBJ1-1	CASRLTGSTEAFF	TGTGCCAGCAGGCTGACAGGATCCACTGAAGCTTTCTTT
TRBV5-6	TRBD1	-	TRBJ2-3	CASSLDRGPTRDTQYF	TGTGCCAGCAGCTTGGACAGGGGGCCTACGCGGGATACGCAGTATTTT
TRBV3-1/TRBV3-2	TRBD1	-	TRBJ1-2	CASSQVTGGAGIGYTF	TGTGCCAGCAGCCAAGTAACAGGGGGCGCAGGAATAGGCTACACCTTC
TRBV4-1	-	-	TRBJ2-2	CASTLDPTGELFF	TGCGCCAGCACCTTAGATCCCACCGGGGAGCTGTTTTTT
TRBV6-5	-	-	TRBJ1-1	CASSIQGKNTEAFF	TGTGCCAGCAGTATCCAGGGTAAGAACACTGAAGCTTTCTTT